A single sample gave rise to the 29 T cell receptor beta chains below, sequenced in a study of T cells in Graves' hyperthyroidism and ophthalmopathy (dated by TCRdb to between 2019 and 2020). The library was obtained by multiplex PCR. Sequenced on an Illumina HiSeq 2000. TCR beta CDR3 regions were amplified from RNA transcripts. The first round of RT-PCR for the TCR CDR3 was performed with the HTBI primer set and the Qiagen OneStep RT-PCR kit. TCRdb's own reprocessing of the public reads used fastp at Q25 and MiXCR and kept productive beta chains. CDR3 protein sequences are deduplicated, and each keeps its most common genes and DNA. This sample holds about 260,000 distinct CDR3 sequences; approximately 26% were observed only once. 20% to 30% of the sample comes from the top ten. The specimen was blood. Receptors originate from a man aged 40-50 years with Graves' hyperthyroidism that later progressed to Graves' ophthalmopathy.

This clonotype was seen at least ten times. The chain combines TRBV25-1 with TRBJ2-5, with 13 positions matching TRBD2. The trim removed 4 bases at V and 2 bases at J, leaving 4 bases unmatched. The CDR3 runs to 16 residues. Germline V gene data show CDR1 as MGHDK and CDR2 as SYGVNS. The CDR3 protein is CASSAWTSGRQETQYF. CDR3 sequence (DNA): TGTGCCAGCAGTGCGTGGACTAGCGGGAGACAAGAGACCCAGTACTTC.

This clonotype was seen repeatedly, ten times or more. The chain employs TRBV9 and TRBJ2-7, with a possible D match to TRBD1 (5 bases). The CDR3 has 13 amino acids. V gave up 0 bases and J gave up 7 bases, with 11 bases separating them. Per germline, CDR1 SGDLS and CDR2 YYNGEE. The CDR3 DNA sequence: TGTGCCAGCAGCGTAGTAGGGGTTGGGGAGCAGTACTTC. Translating it yields CASSVVGVGEQYF. Looking up the rest from reference TRBV9 and TRBJ2-7 gives the full variable domain: DSGVTQTPKHLITATGQRVTLRCSPRSGDLSVYWYQQSLDQGLQFLIQYYNGEERAKGNILERFSAQQFPDLHSELNLSSLELGDSALYFCASSVVGVGEQYFGPGTRLTVT.

This clonotype was counted ten times or more. The genes are TRBV12-3 or TRBV12-4 and TRBJ2-5; a possible D gene is TRBD1 (5 bases). The CDR3 loop spans 13 amino acids. Trimming left V 6 bases short and J 2 bases short, with 10 bases between. The CDR3 spells CASSRQKQETQYF. The CDR3 region has the DNA TGTGCCAGCAGCAGACAGAAACAAGAGACCCAGTACTTC.

This clonotype was seen at least ten times. The V call is TRBV18, the J call TRBJ2-2; 7 bases agree with TRBD1. V was clipped by 6 bases and J by 1 base; unmatched bases: 5. CDR1 KGHSH and CDR2 LQKENI come from the germline V gene. The CDR3 contains 15 residues. The CDR3 nucleotides read TGTGCCAGCTCGTCGGGACAGAGGAACACCGGGGAGCTGTTTTTT. Translated, it gives CASSSGQRNTGELFF.

This clonotype was recorded many times. This rearrangement joins TRBV11-2 to TRBJ1-2; no clear D. Trimming removed 2 bases from V and 4 bases from J, with 11 bases in between. This CDR3 is built from 14 residues. CDR1 is SGHAT and CDR2 is FQNNGV in the germline V gene. The CDR3 DNA is TGTGCCAGCAGCTTACCAGGCGCCTTCTATGGCTACACCTTC. Protein product: CASSLPGAFYGYTF.

This clonotype came up many times. V is TRBV7-8 and J is TRBJ2-4, with 7 bases that match TRBD1. The CDR3 runs 15 residues. From germline, CDR1 is SGHVS and CDR2 FQNEAQ. V dropped 10 bases and J dropped 5; count of bases not matched to a gene: 14. CDR3 sequence: CATGLQWDRENIQYF. The DNA of the CDR3 is TGTGCCACCGGCCTCCAATGGGACAGAGAAAACATTCAGTACTTC.

This clonotype was detected ten times or more. The chain couples TRBV27 to TRBJ2-5; 14 bases are shared with TRBD2. CDR3 size: 17 residues. J was trimmed by 5 bases and V by 0 bases; bases with no gene match: 5. Germline V gives CDR1 MNHEY, CDR2 SMNVEV (reference sequence). CDR3 DNA: TGTGCCAGCAGTTTATCAGGACTAGCGGGAGGATTGGAGACCCAGTACTTC. As protein: CASSLSGLAGGLETQYF.

The chain joins TRBV19 to TRBJ1-5; D is uncertain. Deletions cut 3 bases from V and 0 bases from J, with 9 bases between. The CDR3 runs to 15 residues. Looked up from germline, CDR1 is LNHDA and CDR2 is SQIVND (reference sequence). The CDR3 DNA follows: TGTGCCAGTAGTATGAGGGTAGATAGCAATCAGCCCCAGCATTTT. As protein: CASSMRVDSNQPQHF. Full variable domain (outside the CDR3, taken from reference TRBV19 and TRBJ1-5): DGGITQSPKYLFRKEGQNVTLSCEQNLNHDAMYWYRQDPGQGLRLIYYSQIVNDFQKGDIAEGYSVSREKKESFPLTVTSAQKNPTAFYLCASSMRVDSNQPQHFGDGTRLSIL.

This clonotype was counted at least ten times. This chain joins TRBV6-2 or TRBV6-3 and TRBJ2-2, with D perhaps TRBD2 (6 bases). CDR1 and CDR2 (germline): MNHEY, SVGEGT. This CDR3 comprises 15 residues. V dropped 6 bases and J dropped 8 bases, with 19 bases sitting between them. The CDR3 DNA follows: TGTGCCAGCAGCCTTTACGTCGGGAGTTCGGGGGAGCTGTTTTTT. Protein product: CASSLYVGSSGELFF.

This clonotype was seen at least ten times. V and J are TRBV5-1 and TRBJ2-5, with unresolved D. The CDR3 length is 14 residues. The V end was cut by 3 bases, the J end by 0 bases, with 9 bases between. Germline CDR1 reads SGHRS; CDR2 reads YFSETQ. CDR3 sequence: CASSSNPNQETQYF. As DNA, the CDR3 is TGCGCCAGCAGCTCGAACCCTAACCAAGAGACCCAGTACTTC.

At least ten counts were recorded for this clonotype. The V call is TRBV6-1, the J call TRBJ1-5; D is ambiguous. Germline V gives CDR1 MNHNS, CDR2 SASEGT. The CDR3 covers 13 residues. V was clipped by 4 bases and J by 3 bases, with 7 bases between them. The CDR3 protein is CASSGQINQPQHF. In nucleotides, the CDR3 is TGTGCCAGCAGTGGGCAGATCAATCAGCCCCAGCATTTT.

This clonotype was found many times. The V gene is TRBV6-2 or TRBV6-3, the J gene TRBJ1-2, with D tentatively TRBD1 (5 bases). V was cut by 0 bases and J by 0 bases, with 8 bases left in between. Germline CDR1 is MNHEY and CDR2 is SVGEGT. This CDR3 is 15 amino acids long. CDR3 sequence: CASSYSKGPNYGYTF. In DNA, the CDR3 is TGTGCCAGCAGTTACTCAAAGGGACCTAACTATGGCTACACCTTC.

The genes are TRBV5-1 and TRBJ1-1, with D possibly being TRBD1 (6 bases). V was clipped by 4 bases and J by 1 base, with 14 bases between them. Germline CDR1 and CDR2: SGHRS and YFSETQ. The CDR3 is 15 residues long. The CDR3 protein is CASSATDRQNTEAFF. The CDR3 DNA is TGCGCCAGCAGCGCGACGGACAGACAGAACACTGAAGCTTTCTTT.

This clonotype was seen at least ten times. The chain carries TRBV20-1 and TRBJ2-3, with a possible D match to TRBD2 (5 bases). Germline V gene data show CDR1 as DFQATT and CDR2 as SNEGSKA (reference sequence). The CDR3 totals 16 residues. Trimming stripped 3 bases from V and 6 bases from J, with 22 bases between. CDR3 protein: CSASPISALAGDTQYF. The CDR3 DNA is TGCAGTGCTAGCCCGATTTCGGCCCTCGCGGGTGATACGCAGTATTTT.

This clonotype has only a few counts. A read error may explain this, as a much larger clone is one base away. V usage is TRBV28 and J usage is TRBJ1-2; D is possibly TRBD1 (5 bases). From germline, CDR1 is MDHEN and CDR2 SYDVKM. V was shortened by 0 bases and J by 6 bases, with 17 bases between the two germline ends. The CDR3 sequence is 16 residues long. The CDR3 bases are TGTGCCAGCAGTTTATGGACAGAGGAAGTCTACGATGGCTACACCTTC. It codes for CASSLWTEEVYDGYTF.

The chain joins TRBV19 to TRBJ2-5; no firm D call. V gave up 3 bases and J gave up 2 bases, with 10 bases separating them. This CDR3 has 14 amino acids. Germline V gene lookup returns CDR1 LNHDA and CDR2 SQIVND (reference sequence). This CDR3 reads CASSIPRRQETQYF. The CDR3 nucleotides are TGTGCCAGTAGTATCCCCCGAAGGCAAGAGACCCAGTACTTC.

This clonotype occurred a few times. The V gene is TRBV6-1, the J gene TRBJ1-2, with D unclear. The V end lost 6 bases, the J end lost 0 bases, and 11 bases lay between the germline ends. The germline V gene encodes CDR1 MNHNS and CDR2 SASEGT. This CDR3 spans 14 amino acids. The CDR3 sequence is CASSADGANYGYTF. In nucleotides, the CDR3 is TGTGCCAGCAGCGCGGACGGAGCTAACTATGGCTACACCTTC.

The genes are TRBV18 and TRBJ1-1, with D uncertain. V shed 2 bases and J shed 5 bases, with 9 bases lying between them. Germline CDR1 reads KGHSH; CDR2 reads LQKENI. The CDR3 is 13 amino acids. The CDR3 spells CASSPNMETEAFF. The DNA for the CDR3 is TGTGCCAGCTCACCAAATATGGAAACTGAAGCTTTCTTT.

The chain couples TRBV6-2 or TRBV6-3 to TRBJ2-7, with D tentatively TRBD2 (6 bases). V gave up 0 bases and J gave up 2 bases, with 14 bases separating them. CDR1 MNHEY and CDR2 SVGEGT come from the germline V gene. The CDR3 has 16 amino acids. The CDR3 reads CASSYSRWWGAYEQYF. The CDR3 bases are TGTGCCAGCAGTTACTCGAGGTGGTGGGGGGCCTACGAGCAGTACTTC.

This clonotype was recorded many times. The J gene is TRBJ2-5, the V gene TRBV20-1; TRBD2 might be the D (6 bases). The CDR3 contains 15 residues. Trimming removed 0 bases at V and 4 bases at J, with 15 bases between. Per the germline V gene, CDR1 is DFQATT and CDR2 is SNEGSKA (reference sequence). CDR3 protein: CSAREFGSSLETQYF. The CDR3 DNA reads TGCAGTGCTAGAGAATTCGGGAGCTCCCTAGAGACCCAGTACTTC.

This clonotype was picked up many times. CDR3 region: CASSPGQGAVYEQYF. The CDR3 nucleotides read TGTGCCAGCAGTCCGGGACAGGGGGCGGTGTACGAGCAGTACTTC. The chain recombines TRBV28 with TRBJ2-7, with 12 bases identical to TRBD1. CDR3 length: 15 residues. Trimming cost V 5 bases and J 4 bases; bases outside gene matches: 6. Germline V gene sequence: CDR1 MDHEN, CDR2 SYDVKM.

The rearrangement uses TRBV19 and TRBJ1-2, with 9 bases fitting TRBD1. From germline, CDR1 is LNHDA and CDR2 SQIVND (reference sequence). V was pared by 5 bases and J by 6 bases, with 7 bases of the junction left unmatched. The CDR3 sequence is 14 residues long. The chain's CDR3 is CASSPVGQGDGYTF. Written as DNA, the CDR3 is TGTGCCAGTAGTCCCGTGGGACAGGGTGATGGCTACACCTTC.

This chain links TRBV6-1 with TRBJ2-7; 7 nucleotides agree with TRBD1. V shed 3 bases, J shed 2 bases, and the junction held 7 bases outside the gene matches. CDR1 is MNHNS and CDR2 is SASEGT in the germline V gene. CDR3 length equals 15 residues. The CDR3 protein is CASSDPWQGAYEQYF. CDR3 nucleotides: TGTGCCAGCAGTGACCCTTGGCAGGGGGCCTACGAGCAGTACTTC.

This clonotype has a count of ten or more. V and J are TRBV27 and TRBJ1-2; D is uncertain. Germline values: CDR1 MNHEY, CDR2 SMNVEV (reference sequence). V was cut by 3 bases and J by 7 bases, with 12 bases left in between. This CDR3 contains 13 residues. CDR3 sequence (DNA): TGTGCCAGCAGTTTTGCGACATCCCGTGGCTACACCTTC. Protein: CASSFATSRGYTF.

The V gene is TRBV5-1, the J gene TRBJ2-5; the D call may be TRBD1 or TRBD2 (5 bases each). The V end lost 4 bases, the J end lost 5 bases, and 15 bases lay between the germline ends. The V gene's germline CDR1 is SGHRS and CDR2 YFSETQ. There are 14 residues in the CDR3. CDR3 amino acids: CASSKRGSGETQYF. For the CDR3, the DNA is TGCGCCAGCAGCAAGAGGGGTTCGGGGGAGACCCAGTACTTC.

The sample holds many counts of this clonotype. The chain uses TRBV9 and TRBJ1-2, with unresolved D. The CDR3 consists of 13 residues. Germline V gene data show CDR1 as SGDLS and CDR2 as YYNGEE. Trimming removed 0 bases at V and 8 bases at J, with 11 bases between. The CDR3 here is CASSVAGSSGYTF. The CDR3 coding sequence is TGTGCCAGCAGCGTAGCTGGCAGCTCGGGCTACACCTTC.

CDR3 region: CASSPIGGDVEAFF. DNA for the CDR3: TGTGCCAGCAGTCCTATTGGGGGGGACGTTGAAGCTTTCTTT. V is TRBV28 and J is TRBJ1-1; a weak D match, TRBD1 (5 bases). V shed 5 bases and J shed 7 bases, with 17 bases lying between them. Germline CDR1 reads MDHEN; CDR2 reads SYDVKM. CDR3 length: 14 residues.

In its sample, this clonotype was seen many times. J is TRBJ1-5 and V is TRBV6-5, with D perhaps TRBD1 (5 bases). V lost 8 bases to trimming and J lost 5 bases, with 13 bases between them. This CDR3 is 13 amino acids long. Germline-derived CDR1 and CDR2 are MNHEY and SVGAGI. CDR3 bases: TGTGCCAGCGCGGGGGGGTCCGATCAGCCCCAGCATTTT. It is translated as CASAGGSDQPQHF.

The J gene is TRBJ1-1, the V gene TRBV9; 8 bases match TRBD1. There are 14 residues in the CDR3. Germline V lookup: CDR1 SGDLS, CDR2 YYNGEE. V shed 3 bases and J 1 base; nucleotides not matched to a gene: 2. CDR3 nucleotides: TGTGCCAGCAGCGCGACAGGGGAGAACACTGAAGCTTTCTTT. Its translation is CASSATGENTEAFF.